The 3 T cell receptor beta chains given below trace back to one sample, sequenced in a study of blood T cell repertoires in COVID-19. Assay used: immunoSEQ multiplex PCR; TCRdb lists only in-frame clones, some missing. Altogether around 390,000 clones are present, 80% to 90% being singletons, with the ten largest covering 10%. The sequenced sample was PBMCs or T cells enriched from blood (not recorded which). The receptor set was obtained from a woman aged 45 to 65 who had recovered from COVID-19.

This clone occurred many times. This chain joins TRBV27 and TRBJ2-3; TRBD2 matches 14 bases. V dropped 2 bases and J dropped 10; count of bases not matched to a gene: 2. The V gene's germline CDR1 is MNHEY and CDR2 SMNVEV (reference sequence). This CDR3 region has 14 residues. CDR3 coding DNA: TGTGCCAGCAGTTTAGGGACTAGCGGGGGTCCGCAGTATTTT. This gives the protein CASSLGTSGGPQYF.

This rearrangement joins TRBV18 to TRBJ1-1; weak D call: TRBD1 (6 bases). The germline V gene has CDR1 KGHSH and CDR2 LQKENI. The length of the CDR3 is 15 residues. Trimming removed 2 bases from V and 1 base from J, with 11 bases in between. Written as DNA, the CDR3 is TGTGCCAGCTCACCAATGGGGGCGGCGAACACTGAAGCTTTCTTT. Protein: CASSPMGAANTEAFF. The full variable domain, its missing parts supplied by reference TRBV18 and TRBJ1-1, is NAGVMQNPRHLVRRRGQEARLRCSPMKGHSHVYWYRQLPEEGLKFMVYLQKENIIDESGMPKERFSAEFPKEGPSILRIQQVVRGDSAAYFCASSPMGAANTEAFFGQGTRLTVV.

The chain recombines TRBV27 with TRBJ1-4, with TRBD1 identical over 9 bases. The germline CDR1 and CDR2 sequences are MNHEY and SMNVEV (reference sequence). Trimming took 1 base from V and 7 from J; bases not matched to a gene: 4. The CDR3 extends over 15 amino acids. CDR3 in DNA: TGTGCCAGCAGTTTATGGTCGACAGGGGGTGAAAAACTGTTTTTT. The encoded protein is CASSLWSTGGEKLFF.